This T cell receptor beta chain was captured in a study of T cell repertoires in cytomegalovirus infection. Study context: Well-studied HLA-B-restricted epitopes and recently identified HLA-C-restricted epitopes of CMV were both used in the study. CMV infection together with matching HLA type was indicated by public TCR beta signatures.

CDR1 is MNHEY and CDR2 is SMNVEV in the germline V gene (reference sequence). CDR3 length equals 15 residues. V lost 2 bases and J lost 0, with 11 bases in between. Each CDR3 protein is one row after TCRdb ran MiXCR on the reads. The profile shows approximately 910,000 distinct CDR3 sequences, roughly 30% of them singletons. A remark on this clonotype: Its antigen is undetermined.

Overall study findings and caveats: Cumulated frequencies of public TCR beta families served to identify carriers of CMV plus the relevant HLA. Ex vivo responses were dominated by HLA-C-restricted CMV-specific TCR beta clonotypes.

This sequence was found in a human donor in good health (CMV status not recorded). Some clones in this sample may be carry-over from other donors' samples. Sequenced here: cultured CD8+ T cells from PBMCs, sampled from culture after CMV antigen stimulation. The chain links TRBV27 to TRBJ2-7; possibly TRBD1 for D (6 bases). This chain's CDR3 is CASSLEQGHSYEQYF. DNA for the CDR3: TGTGCCAGCAGTTTAGAACAGGGTCACTCCTACGAGCAGTACTTC.